Ten or more counts support the clone carrying this T cell receptor beta chain. What it binds is not known. The sample comes from a study of identical twins. Whole-study findings and limits: There were fewer insertions in abundant cord blood beta clonotypes, but memory repertoires showed no such pattern.

Through template switching, a universal primer site was introduced, and the cDNA contained unique molecular identifiers. TCRdb passed the 5' RACE reads through MiXCR, listing each CDR3 protein once. The sample yields under 250,000 distinct CDR3 sequences, around 6.8% seen once. The same sample was also used in a study of yellow fever vaccine responses in identical twins.

This clonotype was sampled from a young woman in good health. Sequenced material: memory (CD45RO+) T cells sorted from blood.

CDR3 sequence reads: CASSGTGGVYNSPLHF. The CDR3 DNA follows: TGTGCCAGCAGTGGGACCGGGGGAGTCTATAATTCACCCCTCCACTTT. The chain is built from TRBV25-1 and TRBJ1-6; D possibly corresponds to TRBD1 (5 bases). The V end lost 4 bases, the J end lost 3 bases, and 13 bases lay between the germline ends. This CDR3 spans 16 amino acids. Germline V lookup: CDR1 MGHDK, CDR2 SYGVNS.